Sequencing of this TCR beta chain was carried out in a study of identifying expanded T cells in peripheral blood. In the case of this clone: What it binds is not known.

Study results and limitations: Approximately two-week clone count variance significantly increased as total template count grew. Over approximately two and four weeks, about 15 and 18 clones changed, versus approximately 1.2 between replicates.

Germline V gene sequence: CDR1 SGHNT, CDR2 YENEEA. The V and J ends lost 0 bases and 0 bases respectively, with 12 bases between them. CDR3 size: 17 residues. Healthy donors had no documented immune events, such as infections, while sampled. The table came from immunoSEQ multiplex PCR; TCRdb's copy has only in-frame clones and leaves some out. The data contain about 100,000 clones, 88% of them singletons. The chain is built from TRBV11-3 and TRBJ2-4, with D tentatively TRBD1 or TRBD2 (5 bases each). The TCR was taken from a person aged 18 to 70 in good health. Sequencing input: blood. The CDR3 sequence is CASSLDRLGEAKNIQYF. The CDR3 DNA reads TGTGCCAGCAGCTTAGATCGCCTGGGGGAAGCCAAAAACATTCAGTACTTC.